The 30 T cell receptor beta chains listed next were all sequenced from one sample in a study of early T cells in non-severe SARS-CoV-2 infection. TCRdb ran MiXCR on the 5' RACE reads and lists one entry per CDR3 protein. Among 15,000 to 25,000 distinct CDR3 sequences listed, over 4% were seen once. The sequenced material came from whole blood. The receptors shown here come from an adult who was a healthcare worker with PCR-confirmed SARS-CoV-2 infection or an uninfected control (not recorded which).

This clonotype was seen at least ten times. This rearrangement joins TRBV6-1 to TRBJ1-1; D is perhaps TRBD1 (5 bases). The CDR3 has 14 amino acids. Germline V gives CDR1 MNHNS, CDR2 SASEGT. The V end lost 5 bases, the J end lost 1 base, and 11 bases lay between the germline ends. The CDR3 loop reads CASSWGGGNTEAFF. The CDR3 DNA follows: TGTGCCAGCAGTTGGGGGGGAGGGAACACTGAAGCTTTCTTT.

This clonotype occurred once. This chain joins TRBV11-2 and TRBJ2-1; weak D call: TRBD1 (6 bases). CDR3 length equals 15 residues. The V gene lost 5 bases and the J gene lost 7 bases, with 18 bases spanning the gap. The germline CDR1 and CDR2 sequences are SGHAT and FQNNGV. The CDR3 DNA is TGTGCCAGCAGCCCAGGGGCAGGGAATTGGAATGAGCAGTTCTTC. Protein: CASSPGAGNWNEQFF.

This clonotype showed up just a few times. The chain joins TRBV29-1 to TRBJ2-1; D may be TRBD1 or TRBD2 (5 bases each). V lost 7 bases and J 8 bases, leaving 12 bases between the germline ends. Germline V CDR1 and CDR2: SQVTM, ANQGSEA. This CDR3 is built from 11 residues. The CDR3 nucleotides are TGCAGCGCCGGCTGGGGGTATGAGCAGTTCTTC. Its protein is CSAGWGYEQFF.

Ten or more counts support this clonotype. V gene TRBV11-3 combines with J gene TRBJ2-7, with TRBD1 matching over 9 bases. Germline CDR1 and CDR2: SGHNT and YENEEA. J gave up 4 bases and V 8 bases, and 9 bases lay outside the gene matches. The CDR3 sequence is 14 residues long. As DNA, the CDR3 is TGTGCCAGCGGACCGGGACAGGGATCGTACGAGCAGTACTTC. Translating gives CASGPGQGSYEQYF.

The rearrangement joins TRBV5-1 to TRBJ2-2; TRBD1 might be the D (5 bases). CDR3 length: 16 amino acids. The V end lost 0 bases, the J end lost 0 bases, and 9 bases lay between the germline ends. Germline V gene data show CDR1 as SGHRS and CDR2 as YFSETQ. CDR3 sequence reads: CASSLGTQSNTGELFF. CDR3 DNA sequence: TGCGCCAGCAGCTTGGGGACACAGTCGAACACCGGGGAGCTGTTTTTT.

This clonotype was counted many times. The chain has TRBV11-2 and TRBJ2-1; TRBD2 is a possible D gene (5 bases). CDR1 is SGHAT, CDR2 FQNNGV, per germline. V lost 7 bases and J 7 bases, leaving 20 bases between the germline ends. The CDR3 is made up of 15 amino acids. The CDR3 DNA is TGTGCCAGCACCCCTATCTTACCCTCGGGGAATGAGCAGTTCTTC. Its protein product is CASTPILPSGNEQFF.

This clonotype was counted ten times or more. The chain combines TRBV12-3 or TRBV12-4 with TRBJ1-2; the match to TRBD1 covers 7 bases. Unmatched junction bases numbered 10, after V lost 4 bases and J lost 8 bases. The CDR3 covers 14 residues. The CDR3: CASSSTGASRGYTF. DNA for the CDR3: TGTGCCAGCAGTTCAACAGGGGCCAGCAGGGGCTACACCTTC.

Many counts were recorded for this clonotype. The gene calls are TRBV18 and TRBJ1-5, with D tentatively TRBD1 (5 bases). Germline values: CDR1 KGHSH, CDR2 LQKENI. This CDR3 comprises 15 residues. Trimming removed 6 bases at V and 3 bases at J, with 15 bases between. CDR3 nucleotides: TGTGCCAGCTCGCCATTAGGGGAAAACAATCAGCCCCAGCATTTT. Translated: CASSPLGENNQPQHF.

This clonotype occurred many times. CDR3 nucleotides: TGCAGTGCCCCAGCCGGGGGCGGCCACGAGCAGTACTTC. It yields the protein CSAPAGGGHEQYF. The chain couples TRBV20-1 to TRBJ2-7, with D tentatively TRBD1 or TRBD2 (6 bases each). Between the trimmed V and J ends, which lost 6 bases and 5 bases, there was a span of 17 bases. Germline CDR1 is DFQATT and CDR2 is SNEGSKA (reference sequence). The CDR3 covers 13 residues.

The sample holds a few counts of this clonotype. V usage is TRBV6-2 or TRBV6-3 and J usage is TRBJ2-3, with D maybe TRBD2 (5 bases). Between the trimmed V and J ends, which lost 4 bases and 8 bases, there was a span of 10 bases. The CDR3 contains 12 residues. Germline V gene lookup returns CDR1 MNHEY and CDR2 SVGEGT. This chain's CDR3 is CASSSLRVTQYF. The CDR3 DNA is TGTGCCAGCAGTTCACTGAGGGTTACGCAGTATTTT.

This clonotype was picked up many times. The V and J genes are TRBV6-5 and TRBJ1-6, with a tentative D call TRBD1 (5 bases). V lost 0 bases and J lost 4, with 19 bases in between. Germline V CDR1 and CDR2: MNHEY, SVGAGI. This CDR3 region has 19 residues. Written as DNA, the CDR3 is TGTGCCAGCAGTTACTCGAATAAGAGGGGCCTAAAGTATAATTCACCCCTCCACTTT. This codes for CASSYSNKRGLKYNSPLHF.

This clonotype was recorded at least ten times. J is TRBJ2-7 and V is TRBV7-2, with 7 positions matching TRBD1. The trim removed 0 bases at V and 3 bases at J, leaving 14 bases unmatched. The germline CDR1 and CDR2 sequences are SGHTA and FQGNSA. This CDR3 has 18 amino acids. This CDR3 reads CASSLALGGRGRSYEQYF. The CDR3 region has the DNA TGTGCCAGCAGCTTAGCGCTAGGTGGAAGGGGGCGAAGCTACGAGCAGTACTTC. The whole variable domain, remainder taken from reference TRBV7-2 and TRBJ2-7, is GAGVSQSPSNKVTEKGKDVELRCDPISGHTALYWYRQSLGQGLEFLIYFQGNSAPDKSGLPSDRFSAERTGGSVSTLTIQRTQQEDSAVYLCASSLALGGRGRSYEQYFGPGTRLTVT.

This clonotype was recorded many times. CDR3 residues: CASSEEGYGYTF. CDR3 nucleotides: TGTGCCAGCAGTGAGGAGGGATATGGCTACACCTTC. V usage is TRBV11-2 and J usage is TRBJ1-2, with D uncertain. This CDR3 has 12 residues. Trimming removed 6 bases from V and 5 bases from J, with 10 bases in between. Per the germline V gene, CDR1 is SGHAT and CDR2 is FQNNGV. Supplemented by reference TRBV11-2 and TRBJ1-2, the full variable domain reads EAGVAQSPRYKIIEKRQSVAFWCNPISGHATLYWYQQILGQGPKLLIQFQNNGVVDDSQLPKDRFSAERLKGVDSTLKIQPAKLEDSAVYLCASSEEGYGYTFGSGTRLTVV.

This clonotype showed up many times. The V gene is TRBV29-1, the J gene TRBJ2-4; 8 nucleotides align to TRBD1. Per the germline V gene, CDR1 is SQVTM and CDR2 is ANQGSEA. Germline trimming cut 5 bases from V and 4 bases from J; bases unmatched to any gene: 1. This CDR3 has 12 amino acids. The CDR3 DNA reads TGCAGCGTTAGGACAGGGAAAAACATTCAGTACTTC. As protein: CSVRTGKNIQYF.

This clonotype has ten or more counts. The chain is built from TRBV10-3 and TRBJ2-7, with D possibly being TRBD1 or TRBD2 (5 bases each). The CDR3 contains 13 residues. Trimming shortened V by 8 bases and J by 4 bases, and 15 bases separated the two germline ends. The V gene's germline CDR1 is ENHRY and CDR2 SYGVKD. This CDR3 is CAILDTGSYEQYF. In DNA form, the CDR3 reads TGTGCCATCTTGGACACGGGGTCGTACGAGCAGTACTTC.

The CDR3, as DNA: TGTGCCTGGACTCGGACAGTTACGAACACTGAAGCTTTCTTT. Translation gives CAWTRTVTNTEAFF. The chain combines TRBV30 with TRBJ1-1, with D possibly matching TRBD1 (6 bases). The V and J ends lost 4 bases and 1 base respectively, with 13 bases between them. The CDR3 extends over 14 amino acids. Looked up from germline, CDR1 is GTSNPN and CDR2 is SVGIG (reference sequence). The full variable domain, with the rest looked up from reference TRBV30 and TRBJ1-1, is SQTIHQWPATLVQPVGSPLSLECTVEGTSNPNLYWYRQAAGRGLQLLFYSVGIGQISSEVPQNLSASRPQDRQFILSSKKLLLSDSGFYLCAWTRTVTNTEAFFGQGTRLTVV.

This clonotype was observed at least ten times. The chain employs TRBV13 and TRBJ2-3; no firm D call. Germline V CDR1 and CDR2: PRHDT, FYEKMQ (reference sequence). This CDR3 comprises 13 residues. V lost 5 bases and J 4 bases, leaving 10 bases between the germline ends. CDR3 sequence: CASSPHRSDTQYF. CDR3 DNA sequence: TGTGCCAGCAGCCCCCATCGGTCAGATACGCAGTATTTT.

This rearrangement joins TRBV7-9 to TRBJ1-5; D not certain. V lost 1 base, J lost 10 bases, and 8 bases lay in between. Per germline, CDR1 SEHNR and CDR2 FQNEAQ (reference sequence). CDR3 length: 12 residues. This CDR3 reads CASSLGQTPQHF. CDR3 DNA sequence: TGTGCCAGCAGCTTAGGCCAAACACCCCAGCATTTT.

This clonotype was counted only a few times. V is TRBV7-9 and J is TRBJ1-1; 12 nucleotides agree with TRBD1. The CDR3 totals 18 residues. The germline CDR1 and CDR2 sequences are SEHNR and FQNEAQ (reference sequence). J gave up 4 bases and V 1 base, and 10 bases lay outside the gene matches. The CDR3 protein is CASSLEPGQGALGTEAFF. In DNA, the CDR3 is TGTGCCAGCAGCTTAGAACCGGGACAGGGGGCTTTAGGCACTGAAGCTTTCTTT.

This clonotype is medium-sized (0.01 to 0.1%) in the sample. The chain employs TRBV2 and TRBJ2-5, with TRBD2 matching over 7 bases. The CDR3 is 13 amino acids. Germline V lookup: CDR1 SNHLY, CDR2 FYNNEI. The V segment lost 4 bases and the J segment 4 bases; nucleotides outside the gene matches: 3. The DNA of the CDR3 is TGTGCCAGCAGTGGACTAGCCATAGAGACCCAGTACTTC. Its translation: CASSGLAIETQYF.

This clonotype came up many times. V is TRBV5-6 and J is TRBJ2-7; either TRBD1 or TRBD2 may supply D (5 bases each). CDR1 is SGHDT, CDR2 YYEEEE, per germline. Trimming took off 1 base at V and 6 bases at J, with 8 bases between the two ends. CDR3 length equals 12 residues. The CDR3 here is CASSLQGTEQYF. CDR3 DNA sequence: TGTGCCAGCAGCTTGCAAGGGACCGAGCAGTACTTC.

This clonotype appeared many times. V is TRBV29-1 and J is TRBJ1-4; 11 bases are shared with TRBD1. Germline CDR1 reads SQVTM; CDR2 reads ANQGSEA. Losses at the gene ends were 5 bases for V and 7 bases for J; bases not matched to a gene: 6. This CDR3 has 14 amino acids. The DNA of the CDR3 is TGCAGCGTTCTGCCGGGACAGGGGGGTGAAAAACTGTTTTTT. It translates to CSVLPGQGGEKLFF.

The chain links TRBV6-5 to TRBJ1-5, with D possibly TRBD1 on 5 matching bases. The V gene lost 6 bases and the J gene lost 4 bases, with 10 bases spanning the gap. Germline V gene lookup returns CDR1 MNHEY and CDR2 SVGAGI. The CDR3 loop spans 13 amino acids. The CDR3: CASSQTENQPQHF. The CDR3 region has the DNA TGTGCCAGCAGCCAGACAGAAAATCAGCCCCAGCATTTT.

Sample share makes this clonotype large (0.1 to 1%). The chain couples TRBV7-8 to TRBJ2-1, with TRBD2 as a possible D gene (7 bases). Deletions cut 7 bases from V and 4 bases from J, with 17 bases between. Germline V gives CDR1 SGHVS, CDR2 FQNEAQ. This CDR3 comprises 15 residues. CDR3 nucleotides: TGTGCCAGCACCGCGGGGGCCAGAGCATACAATGAGCAGTTCTTC. Protein sequence: CASTAGARAYNEQFF.

The sample holds many counts of this clonotype. The chain has TRBV18 and TRBJ1-6; no firm D call. The V gene's germline CDR1 is KGHSH and CDR2 LQKENI. Between the trimmed V and J ends, which lost 2 bases and 7 bases, there was a span of 12 bases. CDR3 length: 15 amino acids. The CDR3 DNA reads TGTGCCAGCTCACCAGAGTCAGCAACAAATTCACCCCTCCACTTT. Protein: CASSPESATNSPLHF.

This clonotype has at least ten counts. The V call is TRBV7-9, the J call TRBJ1-2; maybe TRBD1 (5 bases). Trimming left V 1 base short and J 4 bases short, with 10 bases between. CDR1 and CDR2 (germline): SEHNR, FQNEAQ (reference sequence). The CDR3 spans 14 residues. The CDR3 coding sequence is TGTGCCAGCAGCTTAGGACAGCGATCCTATGGCTACACCTTC. This codes for CASSLGQRSYGYTF.

This clonotype appeared many times. The gene calls are TRBV12-3 or TRBV12-4 and TRBJ1-1, with a tentative D call TRBD1 (6 bases). The CDR3 spans 14 residues. With 6 bases removed from V and 3 bases from J, the gap between germline ends came to 14 bases. In DNA, the CDR3 is TGTGCCAGCAGCCCCGACAGGATTGACACTGAAGCTTTCTTT. It specifies CASSPDRIDTEAFF.

This clonotype was seen at least ten times. V gene TRBV4-2 combines with J gene TRBJ2-6; D is perhaps TRBD1 or TRBD2 (5 bases each). The CDR3 runs to 17 residues. The germline V gene encodes CDR1 LGHNA and CDR2 YNFKEQ. The V end lost 6 bases, the J end lost 0 bases, and 15 bases lay between the germline ends. CDR3 nucleotide sequence: TGTGCCAGCAGTGTCGCCGGGACGAGCTCTGGGGCCAACGTCCTGACTTTC. Its protein is CASSVAGTSSGANVLTF.

This clonotype was seen repeatedly, ten times or more. This chain connects TRBV6-1 to TRBJ2-3, with 7 positions matching TRBD1. The germline V gene encodes CDR1 MNHNS and CDR2 SASEGT. Germline trimming cut 4 bases from V and 3 bases from J; bases unmatched to any gene: 10. The CDR3 spans 16 residues. CDR3 sequence reads: CASSGSTGMGTDTQYF. The DNA for the CDR3 is TGTGCCAGCAGTGGGTCGACAGGGATGGGGACAGATACGCAGTATTTT.

This clonotype was seen at least ten times. This chain joins TRBV7-2 and TRBJ1-2; 10 positions agree with TRBD1. The CDR3 has 15 amino acids. CDR1 is SGHTA, CDR2 FQGNSA, per germline. Trimming removed 6 bases from V and 8 bases from J; junction bases left unmatched: 12. The CDR3 region is CASSPGQGSPRGYTF. Here the CDR3 DNA reads TGTGCCAGCAGTCCGGGACAGGGGTCCCCTCGAGGCTACACCTTC. The whole variable domain, filled in from reference TRBV7-2 and TRBJ1-2, reads GAGVSQSPSNKVTEKGKDVELRCDPISGHTALYWYRQSLGQGLEFLIYFQGNSAPDKSGLPSDRFSAERTGGSVSTLTIQRTQQEDSAVYLCASSPGQGSPRGYTFGSGTRLTVV.